Sequencing of this T cell receptor beta chain was carried out in a study of regulatory T cells in long-lasting Graves disease. General study points: Rather than thyroid tissue, only peripheral blood underwent study.

CDR3 regions were amplified by Arm-PCR using iRepertoire HTBI primers to build TCR beta libraries. TCRdb used MiXCR to reprocess the multiplex PCR reads, holding one entry per CDR3 protein. This table holds about 530,000 distinct CDR3 sequences, approximately 16% found once. Time point in this sample: newly diagnosed GD, antithyroid drugs for less than 3 months. Scientists built the TCR library using RNA that was extracted from PBMCs. This clonotype has a count of ten or more. The antigen is unknown. V was pared by 4 bases and J by 7 bases, with 1 base of the junction left unmatched. The germline V gene has CDR1 SEHNR and CDR2 FQNEAQ (reference sequence). This CDR3 is 13 amino acids long. The same specimen was also included in a second study, on T cells in Graves' hyperthyroidism and ophthalmopathy.

This rearrangement joins TRBV7-9 to TRBJ1-4; 9 bases are a match to TRBD1. The source of this sequence is a woman aged 35-65 years with Graves disease. The sample here was peripheral blood mononuclear cells (PBMCs), taken at new diagnosis, from a patient treated with antithyroid drugs. The CDR3 nucleotides read TGTGCCAGCAGCTCGGGACAGGGTGAAAAACTGTTTTTT. It is translated as CASSSGQGEKLFF.